The 27 T cell receptor beta chains reported below all come from one sample, sequenced in a study of T cell responses to AZD1222 COVID-19 vaccine. Here immunoSEQ multiplex PCR was the method, and the copy in TCRdb shows in-frame clones only, minus some. The table shows 110,000 to 150,000 clones, with roughly 91% occurring only once. The sample was peripheral blood, taken on day 0 of AZD1222 vaccination. These receptors all stem from an adult in good health.

The chain employs TRBV5-1 and TRBJ1-6; D is unresolved. The CDR3 extends over 13 amino acids. Germline assignment: CDR1 SGHRS and CDR2 YFSETQ. Trimming shortened V by 5 bases and J by 8 bases, and 11 bases separated the two germline ends. The CDR3 sequence: CASRGTLDSPLHF. CDR3 coding DNA: TGCGCCAGCAGAGGCACCTTGGATTCACCCCTCCACTTT.

The sample holds one count of this clone. The chain links TRBV30 to TRBJ1-1; D gene uncertain. CDR3 length: 13 residues. The ends were cut back, 3 bases at V and 4 bases at J, with 12 bases in the middle. Germline assignment: CDR1 GTSNPN and CDR2 SVGIG (reference sequence). The CDR3 region has the DNA TGTGCCTGGAGGCGGACGACCTTCACTGAAGCTTTCTTT. Its protein product is CAWRRTTFTEAFF.

This clone has more than one count but fewer than ten. The genes are TRBV24-1 and TRBJ2-1; TRBD2 aligns across 13 bases. CDR3 size: 14 residues. Looked up from germline, CDR1 is KGHDR and CDR2 is SFDVKD. The trim removed 5 bases at V and 8 bases at J, leaving 2 bases unmatched. In DNA, the CDR3 is TGTGCCACCAGTGTCGGACTAGCGGGGGATGAGCAGTTCTTC. The encoded protein is CATSVGLAGDEQFF.

The genes are TRBV28 and TRBJ1-2, with D hard to call. The CDR3 runs 11 residues. V was pared by 3 bases and J by 4 bases, with 3 bases between. In germline, CDR1 is MDHEN, CDR2 SYDVKM. CDR3 DNA sequence: TGTGCCAGCAGTTTGAGCTATGGCTACACCTTC. Translating gives CASSLSYGYTF.

The V call is TRBV5-1, the J call TRBJ2-3; 7 nucleotides agree with TRBD2. Trimming cost V 0 bases and J 0 bases; bases outside gene matches: 1. CDR3 length: 15 amino acids. Germline V gene sequence: CDR1 SGHRS, CDR2 YFSETQ. The CDR3 sequence is CASSLEAGSTDTQYF. The CDR3 DNA reads TGCGCCAGCAGCTTGGAAGCGGGGAGCACAGATACGCAGTATTTT.

The chain links TRBV11-3 to TRBJ2-7; D gene ambiguous. V was clipped by 0 bases and J by 2 bases, with 2 bases between them. The germline V gene has CDR1 SGHNT and CDR2 YENEEA. The CDR3 is 12 residues long. CDR3 region: CASSLETYEQYF. The CDR3 coding sequence is TGTGCCAGCAGCTTAGAGACCTACGAGCAGTACTTC.

The chain uses TRBV9 and TRBJ2-5; D ambiguous. Germline loops: CDR1 SGDLS, CDR2 YYNGEE. V dropped 0 bases and J dropped 2 bases, with 5 bases sitting between them. The CDR3 length is 13 residues. The CDR3 DNA reads TGTGCCAGCAGCGTAGACCAGCAAGAGACCCAGTACTTC. This gives the protein CASSVDQQETQYF.

This sequence joins TRBV2 and TRBJ2-3; D is perhaps TRBD1 or TRBD2 (6 bases each). CDR3 length equals 15 residues. The germline V gene has CDR1 SNHLY and CDR2 FYNNEI. V lost 1 base to trimming and J lost 3 bases, with 11 bases between them. DNA for the CDR3: TGTGCCAGCAGTGAAGGGCAGGGGAGGACAGATACGCAGTATTTT. It translates to CASSEGQGRTDTQYF. The full variable domain, with the rest looked up from reference TRBV2 and TRBJ2-3, is EPEVTQTPSHQVTQMGQEVILRCVPISNHLYFYWYRQILGQKVEFLVSFYNNEISEKSEIFDDQFSVERPDGSNFTLKIRSTKLEDSAMYFCASSEGQGRTDTQYFGPGTRLTVL.

The rearrangement uses TRBV4-2 and TRBJ2-5; TRBD1 agrees at 7 bases. The CDR3 runs 15 residues. Unmatched junction bases numbered 5, after V lost 0 bases and J lost 4 bases. The germline gives CDR1 LGHNA, CDR2 YNFKEQ. Here the CDR3 reads CASSQELGGLETQYF. The DNA of the CDR3 is TGTGCCAGCAGCCAAGAGCTAGGGGGCCTAGAGACCCAGTACTTC.

The chain has TRBV4-1 and TRBJ1-4; 7 bases are shared with TRBD1. CDR3 length equals 20 residues. Germline V lookup: CDR1 MGHRA, CDR2 YSYEKL. V lost 0 bases, J lost 0 bases, and 13 bases stayed unmatched. In DNA form, the CDR3 reads TGCGCCAGCAGCCAAGAATCCGGGACAGATTATCTTGCAACTAATGAAAAACTGTTTTTT. Its translation is CASSQESGTDYLATNEKLFF.

V and J are TRBV5-1 and TRBJ1-1; weak D call: TRBD1 (6 bases). This CDR3 has 15 residues. The germline V gene encodes CDR1 SGHRS and CDR2 YFSETQ. The V end lost 3 bases, the J end lost 1 base, and 13 bases lay between the germline ends. The CDR3 region is CASSWRGGPNTEAFF. The CDR3 bases are TGCGCCAGCAGCTGGAGGGGGGGCCCGAACACTGAAGCTTTCTTT.

The chain carries TRBV7-9 and TRBJ2-3; no definite D call. V lost 1 base to trimming and J lost 6 bases, with 8 bases between them. This CDR3 spans 13 amino acids. Per the germline V gene, CDR1 is SEHNR and CDR2 is FQNEAQ (reference sequence). In DNA, the CDR3 is TGTGCCAGCAGCTTAGGGGCAGAGGATACGCAGTATTTT. It translates to CASSLGAEDTQYF.

The chain links TRBV7-3 to TRBJ2-1, with D perhaps matching TRBD1 (6 bases). Trimming removed 5 bases from V and 0 bases from J, with 11 bases in between. Germline CDR1 reads SGHTA; CDR2 reads FQGTGA. The length of the CDR3 is 15 residues. The CDR3 protein is CASSLQGSSYNEQFF. The CDR3 DNA reads as TGTGCCAGCAGCCTACAGGGAAGCTCCTACAATGAGCAGTTCTTC.

The chain has TRBV29-1 and TRBJ1-5; D unclear. The germline CDR1 and CDR2 sequences are SQVTM and ANQGSEA. The CDR3 length is 13 residues. V was trimmed by 6 bases and J by 0 bases, leaving 9 bases between them. CDR3 sequence: CSVSADSNQPQHF. CDR3 DNA: TGCAGCGTATCTGCAGATAGCAATCAGCCCCAGCATTTT.

This clone appeared a single time. V gene TRBV7-9 combines with J gene TRBJ1-5, with D possibly being TRBD1 (5 bases). Trimming removed 3 bases at V and 3 bases at J, with 12 bases between. The CDR3 loop spans 15 amino acids. Germline CDR1 reads SEHNR; CDR2 reads FQNEAQ (reference sequence). In DNA, the CDR3 is TGTGCCAGCAGCTTGGGGACTGCCTTCAATCAGCCCCAGCATTTT. It specifies CASSLGTAFNQPQHF.

V gene TRBV13 combines with J gene TRBJ1-3; tentative D call: TRBD1 (6 bases). The germline V and J ends were trimmed by 5 bases and 0 bases, with 14 bases remaining between them. Germline V gene data show CDR1 as PRHDT and CDR2 as FYEKMQ (reference sequence). This CDR3 contains 16 residues. In DNA form, the CDR3 reads TGTGCCAGCAGCCCCACAGGGCCTGGCTCTGGAAACACCATATATTTT. This encodes CASSPTGPGSGNTIYF.

For this clone: In the same sample, other DNA sequences code for this CDR3. The chain is built from TRBV4-1 and TRBJ1-1; unclear D gene. CDR1 is MGHRA, CDR2 YSYEKL, per germline. V was shortened by 0 bases and J by 1 base, with 9 bases between the two germline ends. CDR3 size: 15 residues. CDR3 in DNA: TGCGCCAGCAGCCAAGATCCTGCAGGGAACACTGAAGCTTTCTTT. This codes for CASSQDPAGNTEAFF.

The CDR3 DNA is TGTGCCAGCAGAACCGGACTGCCCCTATATAGCAATCAGCCCCAGCATTTT. Protein sequence: CASRTGLPLYSNQPQHF. J is TRBJ1-5 and V is TRBV28; D is unresolved. The CDR3 runs to 17 residues. The germline V gene encodes CDR1 MDHEN and CDR2 SYDVKM. The V gene lost 6 bases and the J gene lost 0 bases, with 18 bases spanning the gap.

About this clone: Other DNA sequences in the sample encode the same CDR3. The chain carries TRBV3-1 (or the pseudogene TRBV3-2) and TRBJ2-3; the D gene is possibly TRBD1 (6 bases). CDR3 length: 15 amino acids. V was clipped by 0 bases and J by 1 base, with 8 bases between them. The germline V gene has CDR1 LGHDT and CDR2 YNNKEL (reference sequence). CDR3 nucleotides: TGTGCCAGCAGCCAAGATTCAGGGGGCACAGATACGCAGTATTTT. It specifies CASSQDSGGTDTQYF.

The chain has TRBV2 and TRBJ2-1; 9 bases agree with TRBD1. The CDR3 runs 13 residues. Germline CDR1 and CDR2: SNHLY and FYNNEI. J gave up 7 bases and V 11 bases, and 9 bases lay outside the gene matches. The DNA for the CDR3 is TGTGCCGTCCGGGACAGGGAACAAAATGAGCAGTTCTTC. Its translation is CAVRDREQNEQFF.

The chain is built from TRBV5-6 and TRBJ1-2; possible D gene TRBD1, 5 bases. V lost 0 bases, J lost 12 bases, and 9 bases lay in between. This CDR3 is built from 11 residues. Germline lookup yields CDR1 SGHDT and CDR2 YYEEEE. The CDR3 protein is CASSLAGIDTF. CDR3 sequence (DNA): TGTGCCAGCAGCTTGGCAGGGATAGACACCTTC.

The chain combines TRBV3-1 (or the pseudogene TRBV3-2) with TRBJ1-2; TRBD1 might be the D (5 bases). The CDR3 has 14 amino acids. The germline V and J ends were trimmed by 8 bases and 2 bases, with 15 bases remaining between them. Germline values: CDR1 LGHDT, CDR2 YNNKEL (reference sequence). CDR3 DNA sequence: TGTGCCAGCCGGGCTCAGGGTTCAAACTATGGCTACACCTTC. Residues: CASRAQGSNYGYTF.

The chain combines TRBV30 with TRBJ1-5; no firm D call. Germline CDR1 is GTSNPN and CDR2 is SVGIG (reference sequence). The V end was cut by 0 bases, the J end by 5 bases, with 8 bases between. The CDR3 totals 13 residues. CDR3 sequence: CAWSVDVYQPQHF. The CDR3 region has the DNA TGTGCCTGGAGTGTAGACGTGTATCAGCCCCAGCATTTT.

V usage is TRBV4-1 and J usage is TRBJ2-1; D may be TRBD1 or TRBD2 (5 bases each). This CDR3 region has 13 residues. The ends were cut back, 3 bases at V and 7 bases at J, with 10 bases in the middle. Germline loops: CDR1 MGHRA, CDR2 YSYEKL. CDR3 loop: CASSHIGGNEQFF. For the CDR3, the DNA is TGCGCCAGCAGCCACATTGGGGGAAATGAGCAGTTCTTC.

The CDR3: CASSLLQDNSPLHF. CDR3 DNA sequence: TGTGCCAGCAGCTTACTACAGGATAATTCACCCCTCCACTTT. The chain links TRBV7-9 to TRBJ1-6, with D maybe TRBD1 (5 bases). This CDR3 contains 14 residues. V lost 2 bases, J lost 5 bases, and 7 bases lay in between. Germline CDR1 SEHNR, CDR2 FQNEAQ (reference sequence).

The V gene is TRBV7-3, the J gene TRBJ1-6; D uncertain. The CDR3 totals 13 residues. Germline V CDR1 and CDR2: SGHTA, FQGTGA. Trimming removed 2 bases at V and 9 bases at J, with 8 bases between. CDR3 DNA: TGTGCCAGCAGCTTATCTTGGGTTTCACCCCTCCACTTT. Translation gives CASSLSWVSPLHF.

A single count supports this clone. The gene calls are TRBV4-2 and TRBJ1-1; D uncertain. Per germline, CDR1 LGHNA and CDR2 YNFKEQ. Trimming removed 1 base at V and 3 bases at J, with 9 bases between. This CDR3 comprises 14 residues. CDR3: CASSQVDGDTEAFF. The CDR3 nucleotides are TGTGCCAGCAGCCAAGTTGACGGTGACACTGAAGCTTTCTTT.